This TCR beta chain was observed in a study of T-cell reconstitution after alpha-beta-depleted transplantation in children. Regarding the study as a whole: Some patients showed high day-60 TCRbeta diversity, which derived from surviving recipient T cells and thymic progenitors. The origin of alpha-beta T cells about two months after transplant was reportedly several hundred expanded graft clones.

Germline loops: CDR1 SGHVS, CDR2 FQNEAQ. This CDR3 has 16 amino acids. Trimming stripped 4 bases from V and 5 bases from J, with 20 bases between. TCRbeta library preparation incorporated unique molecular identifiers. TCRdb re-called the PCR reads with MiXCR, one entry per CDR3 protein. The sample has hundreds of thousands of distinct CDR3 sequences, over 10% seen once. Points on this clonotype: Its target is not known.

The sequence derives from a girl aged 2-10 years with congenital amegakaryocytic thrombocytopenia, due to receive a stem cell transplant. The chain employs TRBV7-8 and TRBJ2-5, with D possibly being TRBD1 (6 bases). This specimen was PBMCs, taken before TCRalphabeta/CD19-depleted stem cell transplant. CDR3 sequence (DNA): TGTGCCAGCAGCTCCACCTCGTCAGGGGCAAGGGAGACCCAGTACTTC. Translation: CASSSTSSGARETQYF.